The sample holds many counts of the clone carrying this TCR beta chain. Patients showing uncontrolled infection, other autoimmune disease, pregnancy or lactation were ineligible. The study based diagnoses on clinical symptoms, serum thyroxine and TRAb, thyroid ultrasound and orbital computed tomography. The sample belongs to a study of T cells in Graves' hyperthyroidism and ophthalmopathy. Regions amplified from RNA transcripts were the TCR beta CDR3 regions. The HTBI set primed first-round TCR CDR3 RT-PCR. TCRdb fed the multiplex PCR reads into MiXCR, producing one record per CDR3 protein. The sample includes about 350,000 distinct CDR3 sequences, approximately 14% of them seen just once. Sequenced input: blood. The source is a woman aged 25 to 45 with Graves' hyperthyroidism.

The DNA of the CDR3 is TGTGCCAGCAGCGTAACAGGTTCCCCAGATACGCAGTATTTT. As protein: CASSVTGSPDTQYF. The chain is built from TRBV11-2 and TRBJ2-3; maybe TRBD1 (5 bases). Trimming took 5 bases from V and 4 from J, leaving 13 bases between them. The CDR3 has 14 residues. In germline, CDR1 is SGHAT, CDR2 FQNNGV.